The 21 T cell receptor beta chains below come from one sample, sequenced in a study of blood T cells in healthy people across ages. It was with a sample-barcoded 5' primer and a J-beta primer mix that a second PCR of about 7 to 12 cycles was run. TCRdb called the 5' RACE reads again in MiXCR, with one record for every CDR3 protein. The sample holds roughly 1.7 million distinct CDR3 sequences; roughly a third are singletons and the top ten take roughly 12%. Material: blood. Source of these receptors: a woman in her twenties or thirties in good health.

The sample holds a few counts of this clonotype. V is TRBV9 and J is TRBJ2-6, with 10 bases fitting TRBD1. The junction had 8 bases not matched to a gene; V was cut back by 3 bases and J by 2 bases. CDR1 is SGDLS and CDR2 is YYNGEE in the germline V gene. The CDR3 consists of 18 residues. This CDR3 reads CASSGWTGGPTGANVLTF. CDR3 in DNA: TGTGCCAGCAGCGGATGGACAGGGGGTCCGACTGGGGCCAACGTCCTGACTTTC.

This clonotype was observed a handful of times. This rearrangement joins TRBV12-5 to TRBJ1-2; the D is unclear. The CDR3 spans 14 residues. Germline V gives CDR1 LGHNT, CDR2 FRNRAP. V lost 2 bases and J lost 4, with 11 bases in between. The CDR3, as DNA: TGTGCTAGTGGTTTGTTCCCAGGTGGCTATGGCTACACCTTC. It yields the protein CASGLFPGGYGYTF.

The gene calls are TRBV6-5 and TRBJ2-7; D ambiguous. The germline V and J ends were trimmed by 7 bases and 0 bases, with 13 bases remaining between them. CDR3 length equals 14 residues. The V gene's germline CDR1 is MNHEY and CDR2 SVGAGI. This CDR3 reads CASMLDGYSYEQYF. The CDR3 DNA reads TGTGCCAGCATGCTGGACGGGTACTCCTACGAGCAGTACTTC.

A remark on this clonotype: This sequence may be a read error, since a much larger clone differs from it by one base. V is TRBV6-2 or TRBV6-3 and J is TRBJ2-5; TRBD2 aligns across 7 bases. The tail of the sequence fits TRBJ2-7 better, so the J call may be wrong. The CDR3 is 16 amino acids. Germline CDR1 and CDR2: MNHEY and SVGEGT. The CDR3 loop is CAGSPIPGLTTYEQYF. The CDR3 region has the DNA TGTGCCGGCAGCCCTATTCCGGGACTAACAACCTACGAGCAGTACTTC.

This chain joins TRBV7-2 and TRBJ1-2, with TRBD1 matching 8 bases. This CDR3 has 16 residues. The V segment lost 5 bases and the J segment 1 base; nucleotides outside the gene matches: 9. CDR1 SGHTA and CDR2 FQGNSA come from the germline V gene. The CDR3 DNA sequence: TGTGCCAGCAGCCCGAGGACAGGGCCCCTTAACTATGGCTACACCTTC. Translated: CASSPRTGPLNYGYTF. Complete variable domain (other parts from reference TRBV7-2 and TRBJ1-2): GAGVSQSPSNKVTEKGKDVELRCDPISGHTALYWYRQSLGQGLEFLIYFQGNSAPDKSGLPSDRFSAERTGGSVSTLTIQRTQQEDSAVYLCASSPRTGPLNYGYTFGSGTRLTVV.

V is TRBV28 and J is TRBJ1-2; D is unresolved. Germline V lookup: CDR1 MDHEN, CDR2 SYDVKM. Between the trimmed V and J ends, which lost 5 bases and 6 bases, there was a span of 10 bases. This CDR3 is 12 amino acids long. The CDR3 DNA follows: TGTGCCAGCAGTATCCGGTTAGATGGCTACACCTTC. Residues: CASSIRLDGYTF.

This clonotype was observed a handful of times. The V call is TRBV28, the J call TRBJ2-7, with 7 bases matching TRBD1. The V gene's germline CDR1 is MDHEN and CDR2 SYDVKM. This CDR3 is 12 amino acids long. Trimming removed 8 bases from V and 5 bases from J; junction bases left unmatched: 6. CDR3 sequence: CASSTGLHEQYF. The CDR3 nucleotides read TGTGCCAGCTCGACAGGGCTCCACGAGCAGTACTTC.

To note about this clonotype: The conserved closing phenylalanine or tryptophan is absent in this CDR3, likely reflecting a read error. The rearrangement joins TRBV4-1 to TRBJ2-7, with a tentative D call TRBD1 (6 bases). There are 16 residues in the CDR3. Germline CDR1 is MGHRA and CDR2 is YSYEKL. Here the CDR3 DNA reads TGCGCCAGCAGCCAAGATCCGGACAGCCTGTCCTGCGAGCAGTACTTA. It specifies CASSQDPDSLSCEQYL.

In this sample, this clonotype turned up a few times. The chain has TRBV20-1 and TRBJ2-5; D call uncertain. V was clipped by 1 base and J by 4 bases, with 10 bases between them. The CDR3 consists of 13 residues. In germline, CDR1 is DFQATT, CDR2 SNEGSKA (reference sequence). Here the CDR3 DNA reads TGCAGTGCTAGAGTTTTCCACGGAGAGACCCAGTACTTC. It yields the protein CSARVFHGETQYF.

This clonotype was seen a few times. This chain uses TRBV2 with TRBJ1-1; no firm D call. CDR1 is SNHLY, CDR2 FYNNEI, per germline. The CDR3 is 14 residues long. Trimming pared 6 bases from V and 6 bases from J, leaving 17 bases between. CDR3 protein: CASRRATNRAEAFF. In nucleotides, the CDR3 is TGTGCCAGCAGGAGGGCAACGAACCGGGCTGAAGCTTTCTTT.

The chain carries TRBV29-1 and TRBJ1-1; D is unresolved. CDR1 and CDR2 (germline): SQVTM, ANQGSEA. The CDR3 sequence is 14 residues long. V was cut by 7 bases and J by 4 bases, with 19 bases left in between. In DNA, the CDR3 is TGCAGCGCTGGACCAATTAGCGGGTCCACTGAAGCTTTCTTT. Residues: CSAGPISGSTEAFF.

J is TRBJ1-6 and V is TRBV6-2 or TRBV6-3; D is perhaps TRBD1 (6 bases). V was shortened by 2 bases and J by 8 bases, with 16 bases between the two germline ends. The CDR3 runs 16 residues. Germline V gene data show CDR1 as MNHEY and CDR2 as SVGEGT. DNA for the CDR3: TGTGCCAGCAGTTACCCCAGGGGAGGGGCCGATTCACCCCTCCACTTT. This gives the protein CASSYPRGGADSPLHF.

This chain links TRBV12-3 or TRBV12-4 with TRBJ1-5, with D perhaps TRBD1 (5 bases). The ends were cut back, 5 bases at V and 7 bases at J, with 12 bases in the middle. The CDR3 spans 13 residues. CDR3 sequence (DNA): TGTGCCAGCAGTCAAACATGGGACCAGCCCCAGCATTTT. It is translated as CASSQTWDQPQHF.

In this sample, this clonotype turned up a few times. The chain combines TRBV5-1 with TRBJ2-7; D uncertain. The CDR3 covers 14 residues. V lost 4 bases, J lost 6 bases, and 17 bases lay in between. Germline CDR1 and CDR2: SGHRS and YFSETQ. The CDR3 DNA is TGCGCCAGCAGCCCCGTGGCAGGTCAAGGCGAGCAGTACTTC. It specifies CASSPVAGQGEQYF.

Comment on this clonotype: An end of the junction differs from the germline gene, which may be a read error. The genes are TRBV5-1 and TRBJ1-2; D remains unclear. Germline values: CDR1 SGHRS, CDR2 YFSETQ. This CDR3 spans 13 amino acids. This CDR3 is CASSLDGVYGCTF. The CDR3 DNA reads TGCGCCAGCAGCTTGGATGGAGTCTATGGCTGCACCTTC.

V gene TRBV30 combines with J gene TRBJ2-7; the match to TRBD1 covers 7 bases. Germline V gene lookup returns CDR1 GTSNPN and CDR2 SVGIG (reference sequence). With 7 bases clipped from V and 2 bases from J, the junction kept 8 bases outside the gene matches. This CDR3 is 13 amino acids long. The CDR3 loop reads CAYDGTVPYEQYF. The CDR3 DNA reads as TGTGCCTATGACGGGACAGTCCCCTACGAGCAGTACTTC.

The V gene is TRBV6-6, the J gene TRBJ1-2; 7 bases match TRBD1. Trimming cost V 0 bases and J 2 bases; bases outside gene matches: 6. The germline CDR1 and CDR2 sequences are MNHNY and SVGAGI (reference sequence). The CDR3 covers 16 residues. The CDR3 bases are TGTGCCAGCAGTTACTCTGCCAAGGGGGCAAACTATGGCTACACCTTC. Translation: CASSYSAKGANYGYTF.

V and J are TRBV11-2 and TRBJ2-7; the D gene is possibly TRBD1 (6 bases). V gave up 4 bases and J gave up 9 bases, with 16 bases separating them. The CDR3 totals 13 residues. Germline lookup yields CDR1 SGHAT and CDR2 FQNNGV. CDR3 nucleotide sequence: TGTGCCAGCAGCTCCGGGACAACGCCTGGGCAGTACTTC. Translating it yields CASSSGTTPGQYF.

The J gene is TRBJ2-7, the V gene TRBV27; no definite D call. This CDR3 region has 15 residues. CDR1 is MNHEY and CDR2 is SMNVEV in the germline V gene (reference sequence). V gave up 6 bases and J gave up 1 base, with 16 bases separating them. The DNA of the CDR3 is TGTGCCAGCAGCTTCAGTAGCCATCCTTCCTACGAGCAGTACTTC. This sequence encodes CASSFSSHPSYEQYF.

The chain joins TRBV12-3 or TRBV12-4 to TRBJ2-3; 10 nucleotides line up with TRBD2. This CDR3 region has 16 residues. The V segment lost 5 bases and the J segment 2 bases; nucleotides outside the gene matches: 7. This chain's CDR3 is CASSPLAGAITDTQYF. The CDR3 DNA is TGTGCCAGCAGTCCCCTAGCGGGGGCTATCACAGATACGCAGTATTTT.

This chain links TRBV6-5 with TRBJ2-1; D is perhaps TRBD2 (6 bases). CDR1 and CDR2 (germline): MNHEY, SVGAGI. This CDR3 comprises 13 residues. Trimming took 6 bases from V and 9 from J, leaving 15 bases between them. Here the CDR3 reads CASRVSRRGEQFF. For the CDR3, the DNA is TGTGCCAGCAGGGTTTCCCGGCGGGGTGAGCAGTTCTTC.